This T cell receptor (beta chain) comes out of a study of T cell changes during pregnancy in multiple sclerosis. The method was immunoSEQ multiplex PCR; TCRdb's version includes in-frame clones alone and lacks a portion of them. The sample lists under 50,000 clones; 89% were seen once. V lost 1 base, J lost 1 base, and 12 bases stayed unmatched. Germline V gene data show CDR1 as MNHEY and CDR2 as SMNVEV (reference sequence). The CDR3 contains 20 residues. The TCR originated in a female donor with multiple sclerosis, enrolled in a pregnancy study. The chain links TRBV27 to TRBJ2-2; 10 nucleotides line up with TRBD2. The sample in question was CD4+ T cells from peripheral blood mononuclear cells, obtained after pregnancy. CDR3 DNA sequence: TGTGCCAGCAGTTTATTAGTTTCCGCTAGCGGGAGAGGGAACACCGGGGAGCTGTTTTTT. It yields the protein CASSLLVSASGRGNTGELFF.